Included here is one T cell receptor (beta chain) sequence, with context. This clonotype appeared many times. It has no known antigen specificity. Nothing much larger sits one base from this clone, and base qualities are not available. Library preparation employed 5' RACE. TCRdb names Illumina HiSeq 2500 as the instrument used. A second PCR of about 6 to 12 cycles was run with a J-beta primer mix and a sample-barcoded 5' primer. Each TCR beta cDNA molecule received a unique molecular identifier from a template-switch 5' adaptor carrying 12 random nucleotides. Each sample yielded at least 2.5 million CDR3-containing paired-end reads. First-strand cDNA was synthesized from all RNA with the Mint cDNA synthesis kit, primed by a TRBC-specific oligonucleotide. Following uracil-DNA glycosylase treatment, all cDNA underwent a first 18-cycle PCR with the universal primers M1SS and BC2_uni_R. As for the authors' bioinformatics: For normalization, 1 million high-quality reads, each with a distinct molecular identifier, were randomly selected from each sample. Instead of being binned into consensus sequences, reads with shared molecular identifiers were discarded. MiTCR, run with a Q25 quality threshold and the strictest error-elimination algorithm, handled CDR3 identification, clonotype clustering and error correction. A nonparametric unseen species model with Euler transformation was used to estimate lower-bound total TCR beta diversity. TCRdb ran its own pipeline on the public reads, namely fastp trimming at Q25 and MiXCR clone calling, and kept in-frame beta chains. Under each unique CDR3 protein, matching rows form one entry showing the most common genes and DNA. The V and J calls were determined by TCRdb, not by the authors. The sample data list about 640,000 distinct CDR3 sequences, and under 30% of these were observed just once. 15% to 19% of the sample rests with the top ten.

The CDR3 has 16 amino acids, counting the end cysteine and phenylalanine. Left in the record is the CDR3 DNA by itself, 48 bases read in frame from the first base. Trimming takes 0 bases off V and 4 bases off J; junction bases not matched to a gene: 9. Per the germline V gene, LGHNA is the CDR1 and YNFKEQ is the CDR2. Systemically healthy Caucasian individuals from Russia, about 38 in total and aged roughly 6 to 100 years, were included as donors. Around 10 milliliters of peripheral blood were collected from each donor into EDTA-treated Vacutainer tubes. Ficoll-Paque density-gradient centrifugation was used to isolate PBMCs, with at least 6.5 million per sample. Total RNA, at least 6 micrograms per sample, was extracted from PBMCs with Trizol reagent. For every donor, an aliquot of PBMCs went through flow cytometry to measure the percentages of naive CD45RAhigh/CD27high T cells. The data stem from a study of blood T cells in healthy people across ages (dated by TCRdb to between 2015 and 2017). Looking at the study overall: In model experiments, template switching captured roughly one uniquely barcoded TCR beta cDNA molecule for every two T cells. To track age-related changes in TCR beta repertoire diversity, the study relied on deep sequencing normalized with unique cDNA molecular identifiers. The donors were divided into four age groups: young (average 16 years), middle-aged (around 41), aged (about 61) and long-lived (nearly 85). To avoid experimental bias, donors of different ages were spread randomly across the sequencing lanes. Two additional independent replicas of 1 million unique cDNA reads from the same blood draw were analyzed for two donors (one aged 18 to 29 and one aged 80 or older).

The paper's findings and limits, for the study overall: Because profiling used bulk unsorted PBMCs, naive and antigen-experienced compartments could not be compared conclusively. Observed TCR beta diversity per million T cells fell roughly linearly with age, and a significant reduction was already apparent by age roughly 40. The CMV infection status of donors was not known, potentially confounding age-related changes in expanded clonotypes. Compared with the aged group, the long-lived group had more naive CD4+ T cells, fewer expanded clones and increased TCR diversity, a pattern suggesting age selection. Total diversity estimates from one million sequenced T cells were considered lower bounds and underestimates. Observed TCR beta diversity correlated strongly with the percentage of naive T cells measured by flow cytometry.

The rearranged segments are TRBV4-2 and TRBJ2-7, and 7 junctional nucleotides match TRBD1. Input material: blood. This sequence originates from a woman aged 80 or over in good health. The CDR3 reads as follows: CASSQDGAGGRYEQYF. The bases read TGTGCCAGCAGCCAAGATGGAGCAGGGGGAAGGTACGAGCAGTACTTC.